These 6 T cell receptor beta chains originate from one sample sequenced in a study of HIV-infected patients and healthy controls. No cell fractionation was done, so the repertoire covers all unsorted peripheral blood T cells. Reverse transcription used roughly 450 ng RNA and constant-region primers for alpha and beta. Separate chain-specific third strand synthesis with multiplexing indices produced the alpha and beta libraries. MiXCR, run by TCRdb on the 5' RACE reads, gives a single entry per CDR3 protein. Of some 25,000 distinct CDR3 sequences in the sample, more than 7.5% were seen once. Sequenced material: blood. Receptor source: an adult in good health.

J is TRBJ2-7 and V is TRBV10-3; no firm D call. Germline V gives CDR1 ENHRY, CDR2 SYGVKD. Trimming removed 9 bases from V and 3 bases from J, with 18 bases in between. The CDR3 has 14 amino acids. In DNA form, the CDR3 reads TGTGCCATTTTCCCCGGCGGCCCGGACTACGAGCAGTACTTC. Residues: CAIFPGGPDYEQYF.

This clonotype was observed at least ten times. The J gene is TRBJ2-1, the V gene TRBV7-2; 7 bases match TRBD1. CDR1 and CDR2 from the germline V gene are SGHTA and FQGNSA. CDR3 length: 14 residues. Trimming cost V 5 bases and J 5 bases; bases outside gene matches: 6. As DNA, the CDR3 is TGTGCCAGCAGCCCCCAAACAGGGGACAATGAGCAGTTCTTC. This translates into CASSPQTGDNEQFF.

This clonotype was seen at least ten times. The rearrangement joins TRBV2 to TRBJ2-3; no definite D call. Trimming took off 7 bases at V and 2 bases at J, with 4 bases between the two ends. CDR1 and CDR2 from the germline V gene are SNHLY and FYNNEI. This CDR3 contains 11 residues. CDR3 sequence: CASKTTDTQYF. As DNA, the CDR3 is TGTGCCAGCAAAACCACAGATACGCAGTATTTT.

This clonotype was counted at least ten times. In DNA form, the CDR3 reads TGTGCCAGCAGCTTTGGGATTGCGAACACTGAAGCTTTCTTT. Translating it yields CASSFGIANTEAFF. This sequence joins TRBV7-2 and TRBJ1-1, with D unresolved. Germline lookup yields CDR1 SGHTA and CDR2 FQGNSA. The ends were cut back, 3 bases at V and 1 base at J, with 9 bases in the middle. The CDR3 is 14 amino acids. Using reference TRBV7-2 and TRBJ1-1 for the parts outside the CDR3, the full variable domain is GAGVSQSPSNKVTEKGKDVELRCDPISGHTALYWYRQSLGQGLEFLIYFQGNSAPDKSGLPSDRFSAERTGGSVSTLTIQRTQQEDSAVYLCASSFGIANTEAFFGQGTRLTVV.

This clonotype was detected many times. This chain links TRBV5-6 with TRBJ2-1, with D hard to call. The ends were cut back, 0 bases at V and 6 bases at J, with 4 bases in the middle. Germline CDR1 and CDR2: SGHDT and YYEEEE. The CDR3 covers 12 residues. Here the CDR3 reads CASSLEVNEQFF. CDR3 in DNA: TGTGCCAGCAGCTTGGAGGTCAATGAGCAGTTCTTC.

This clonotype came up many times. The CDR3 protein is CASSQGGFATNEKLFF. The CDR3 coding sequence is TGTGCCAGCAGTCAAGGGGGTTTTGCAACTAATGAAAAACTGTTTTTT. The rearrangement links TRBV28 to TRBJ1-4; D is perhaps TRBD1 (6 bases). Per germline, CDR1 MDHEN and CDR2 SYDVKM. V lost 5 bases and J 0 bases, leaving 13 bases between the germline ends. CDR3 size: 16 residues.